The 9 T cell receptor beta chains given below trace back to one sample, sequenced in a study of shared clonotypes between healthy human individuals. Sequencing was performed with immunoSEQ multiplex PCR; in TCRdb, only in-frame clones are kept and a portion is missing. This table has roughly 600,000 clones, roughly 98% appearing once. Naivety among CD8 cells was defined by CD45RO negativity and positive CCR7 selection, thereby excluding terminally differentiated effector memory CD45RA+ cells. The specimen was naive CD8+ T cells sorted from blood. The receptors were sampled from a man aged 25-40 years in good health.

The chain has TRBV29-1 and TRBJ2-7; possible D gene TRBD1, 5 bases. CDR1 is SQVTM and CDR2 is ANQGSEA in the germline V gene. Trimming left V 5 bases short and J 2 bases short, with 16 bases between. The CDR3 consists of 14 residues. CDR3 protein: CSVYLTDNAYEQYF. The CDR3 region has the DNA TGCAGCGTTTACCTTACGGACAACGCCTACGAGCAGTACTTC.

The rearrangement joins TRBV7-9 to TRBJ2-7; a weak D match, TRBD2 (6 bases). V lost 5 bases to trimming and J lost 4 bases, with 18 bases between them. Germline V lookup: CDR1 SEHNR, CDR2 FQNEAQ (reference sequence). The CDR3 runs 15 residues. CDR3 residues: CASSLGGKDLYEQYF. DNA of the CDR3: TGTGCCAGCAGCCTAGGAGGGAAGGACCTATACGAGCAGTACTTC.

The chain couples TRBV27 to TRBJ1-5; D possibly corresponds to TRBD1 (6 bases). Germline V gene sequence: CDR1 MNHEY, CDR2 SMNVEV (reference sequence). V lost 6 bases and J lost 3, with 15 bases in between. CDR3 size: 15 residues. CDR3 amino acids: CASSSWGQNNQPQHF. In DNA form, the CDR3 reads TGTGCCAGCAGCTCTTGGGGACAAAACAATCAGCCCCAGCATTTT.

V is TRBV7-6 and J is TRBJ2-3, with 7 bases aligning to TRBD1. The CDR3 loop spans 13 amino acids. CDR1 and CDR2 (germline): SGHVS, FNYEAQ. V lost 4 bases and J lost 4; bases outside the gene matches: 2. The DNA for the CDR3 is TGTGCCAGCAGCTACACAGGGGCAGATACGCAGTATTTT. Its protein is CASSYTGADTQYF.

This clone was counted only a few times. This chain connects TRBV4-1 to TRBJ2-7; 7 bases agree with TRBD2. The CDR3 covers 15 residues. Germline trimming cut 2 bases from V and 1 base from J; bases unmatched to any gene: 5. Germline loops: CDR1 MGHRA, CDR2 YSYEKL. This CDR3 reads CASSQRGVSSYEQYF. CDR3 nucleotide sequence: TGCGCCAGCAGCCAACGGGGGGTCTCATCCTACGAGCAGTACTTC.

This clone is a singleton in its sample. Its ends do not fully match the called genes, so a read error is possible. The chain recombines TRBV7-7 with TRBJ2-7; unclear D gene. This CDR3 region has 13 residues. From germline, CDR1 is SSHAT and CDR2 FNYEAQ (reference sequence). CDR3 DNA sequence: TGTGCTAGCAGCTTAAGGTCGCAGAAGGAGCAGTACTTC. Encoded protein: CASSLRSQKEQYF.

Points on this clone: Distinct nucleotide sequences in the sample also encode this CDR3. V usage is TRBV27 and J usage is TRBJ2-7, with unresolved D. This CDR3 spans 10 amino acids. The germline V gene encodes CDR1 MNHEY and CDR2 SMNVEV (reference sequence). Deletions cut 3 bases from V and 6 bases from J, with 3 bases between. The CDR3 bases are TGTGCCAGCAGTTTGGGCGAGCAGTACTTC. Its protein is CASSLGEQYF.

This chain joins TRBV28 and TRBJ2-7; D is undetermined. The V end lost 5 bases, the J end lost 2 bases, and 19 bases lay between the germline ends. The CDR3 covers 16 residues. The germline V gene has CDR1 MDHEN and CDR2 SYDVKM. The chain's CDR3 is CASSPTTEPVTYEQYF. In nucleotides, the CDR3 is TGTGCCAGCAGTCCGACGACTGAGCCCGTTACCTACGAGCAGTACTTC.

The V and J genes are TRBV15 and TRBJ2-7; the D gene is possibly TRBD1 (5 bases). V lost 5 bases, J lost 4 bases, and 9 bases lay in between. The V gene's germline CDR1 is LNHNV and CDR2 YYDKDF (reference sequence). The CDR3 runs 12 residues. The CDR3 coding sequence is TGTGCCACCAGCGAGGACATTTACGAGCAGTACTTC. This gives the protein CATSEDIYEQYF. Filled out from reference TRBV15 and TRBJ2-7, the complete variable domain reads DAMVIQNPRYQVTQFGKPVTLSCSQTLNHNVMYWYQQKSSQAPKLLFHYYDKDFNNEADTPDNFQSRRPNTSFCFLDIRSPGLGDTAMYLCATSEDIYEQYFGPGTRLTVT.